What follows are 5 T cell receptor beta chains derived from one specimen sequenced in a study of T cell repertoires in cytomegalovirus infection. TCRdb re-called the reads with MiXCR, one entry per CDR3 protein. Of approximately 180,000 distinct CDR3 sequences listed, less than 9.5% are singletons. Sequences were obtained from PBMCs. These receptors were collected from a human donor in good health (CMV status not recorded). Some clones in this sample may be carry-over from other donors' samples.

The V and J genes are TRBV6-6 and TRBJ2-2; 9 bases align to TRBD1. The CDR3 sequence is 17 residues long. The germline V gene has CDR1 MNHNY and CDR2 SVGAGI (reference sequence). After removal of 4 bases from V and 7 bases from J, the junction contained 13 bases not matched to a gene. The CDR3 nucleotides read TGTGCCAGCAGTTCCCACCCGGTTACAGGGGGCGGCGGGGAGCTGTTTTTT. Amino acids: CASSSHPVTGGGGELFF.

This chain uses TRBV15 with TRBJ2-4; TRBD2 agrees at 11 bases. The trim removed 4 bases at V and 2 bases at J, leaving 4 bases unmatched. The CDR3 contains 16 residues. The germline CDR1 and CDR2 sequences are LNHNV and YYDKDF (reference sequence). The chain's CDR3 is CATSKLAGVTKNIQYF. CDR3 DNA sequence: TGTGCCACCAGCAAACTAGCGGGAGTAACCAAAAACATTCAGTACTTC.

This clonotype was seen more than once but under ten times. In DNA form, the CDR3 reads TGTGCCAGCAGTGAAAATCTTGGGAAGCAAGAGACCCAGTACTTC. Translating gives CASSENLGKQETQYF. This chain joins TRBV6-1 and TRBJ2-5, with D unclear. CDR3 length: 15 residues. The V end lost 2 bases, the J end lost 2 bases, and 12 bases lay between the germline ends. CDR1 and CDR2 from the germline V gene are MNHNS and SASEGT.

This clonotype was found many times. The chain carries TRBV5-4 and TRBJ2-2; TRBD2 might be the D (6 bases). Per germline, CDR1 SGHNT and CDR2 YYREEE (reference sequence). The CDR3 loop spans 19 amino acids. CDR3 coding DNA: TGTGCGACGAGGGCGAGGGCTAGCGCAACGAGCTTATTCACCGGGGAGCTGTTTTTT. This gives the protein CATRARASATSLFTGELFF.

This clonotype occurred many times. The V call is TRBV6-2 or TRBV6-3, the J call TRBJ2-3, with D perhaps TRBD2 (6 bases). The V gene lost 5 bases and the J gene lost 0 bases, with 9 bases spanning the gap. This CDR3 contains 14 residues. Germline CDR1 reads MNHEY; CDR2 reads SVGEGT. CDR3 loop: CASSLASSTDTQYF. In DNA, the CDR3 is TGTGCCAGCAGTCTAGCGTCTAGCACAGATACGCAGTATTTT.